This T cell receptor beta chain emerged from a study of blood T cell repertoires in COVID-19. Study-wide context: The United States, Italy and Spain provided the acute and convalescent COVID-19 samples.

This CDR3 region has 13 residues. CDR1 KGHSH and CDR2 LQKENI come from the germline V gene. V gave up 3 bases and J gave up 5 bases, with 10 bases separating them. Clones were sequenced by immunoSEQ multiplex PCR, and TCRdb holds only the in-frame ones, with some missing. The profile shows over 200,000 clones, around 90% of them singletons. The clonotype was recovered from a woman aged 25-40 years who had been exposed to COVID-19. Sequenced sample: PBMCs or T cells enriched from blood (not recorded which). The chain uses TRBV18 and TRBJ1-2; possibly TRBD1 for D (5 bases). Here the CDR3 reads CASSPSGEYGYTF. CDR3 in DNA: TGTGCCAGCTCACCTTCGGGGGAATATGGCTACACCTTC.